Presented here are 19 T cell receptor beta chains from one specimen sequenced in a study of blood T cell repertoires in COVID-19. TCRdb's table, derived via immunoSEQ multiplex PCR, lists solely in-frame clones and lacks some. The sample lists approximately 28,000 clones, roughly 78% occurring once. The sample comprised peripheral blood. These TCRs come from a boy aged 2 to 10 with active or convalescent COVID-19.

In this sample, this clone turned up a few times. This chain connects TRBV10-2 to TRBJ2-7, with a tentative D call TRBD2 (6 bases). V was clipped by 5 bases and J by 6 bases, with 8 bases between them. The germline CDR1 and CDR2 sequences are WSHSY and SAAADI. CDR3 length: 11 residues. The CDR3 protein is CASSPGGEQYF. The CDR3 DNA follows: TGCGCCAGCAGTCCCGGGGGCGAGCAGTACTTC.

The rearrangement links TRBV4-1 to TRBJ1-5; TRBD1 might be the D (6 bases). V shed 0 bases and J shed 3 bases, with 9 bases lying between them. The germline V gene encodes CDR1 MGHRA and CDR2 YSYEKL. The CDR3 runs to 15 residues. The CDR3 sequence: CASSQEGTTNQPQHF. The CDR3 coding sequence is TGCGCCAGCAGCCAAGAAGGGACAACCAATCAGCCCCAGCATTTT.

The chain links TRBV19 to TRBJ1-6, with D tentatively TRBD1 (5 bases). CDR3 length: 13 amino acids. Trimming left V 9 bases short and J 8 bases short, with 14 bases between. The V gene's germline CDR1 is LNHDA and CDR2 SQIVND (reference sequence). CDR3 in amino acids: CASRNRNDSPLHF. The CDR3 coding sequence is TGTGCCAGCCGGAACAGGAACGATTCACCCCTCCACTTT.

As DNA, the CDR3 is TGTGCCAGCAGTCCCGATCTTTTGGACAGAACCAATGAGCAGTTCTTC. Amino acid sequence: CASSPDLLDRTNEQFF. The V and J genes are TRBV7-2 and TRBJ2-1; a weak D match, TRBD1 (6 bases). Per germline, CDR1 SGHTA and CDR2 FQGNSA. V was trimmed by 6 bases and J by 6 bases, leaving 21 bases between them. This CDR3 has 16 residues.

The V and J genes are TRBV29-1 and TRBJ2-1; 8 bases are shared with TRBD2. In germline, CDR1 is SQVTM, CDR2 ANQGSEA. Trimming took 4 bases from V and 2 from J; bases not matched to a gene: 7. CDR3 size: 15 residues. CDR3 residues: CSVVVLAGAYNEQFF. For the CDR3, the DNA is TGCAGCGTTGTGGTGCTAGCGGGCGCCTACAATGAGCAGTTCTTC.

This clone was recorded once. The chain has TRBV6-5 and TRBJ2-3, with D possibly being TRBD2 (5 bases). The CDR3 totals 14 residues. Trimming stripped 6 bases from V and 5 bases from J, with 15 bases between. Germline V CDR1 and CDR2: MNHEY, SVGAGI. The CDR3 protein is CASSKLVRGDTQYF. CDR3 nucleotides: TGTGCCAGCAGCAAACTAGTGCGAGGAGATACGCAGTATTTT.

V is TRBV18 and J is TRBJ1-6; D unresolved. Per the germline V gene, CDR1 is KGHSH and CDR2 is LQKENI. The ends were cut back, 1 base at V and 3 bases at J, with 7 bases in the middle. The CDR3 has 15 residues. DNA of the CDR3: TGTGCCAGCTCACCACAGCGATTCTATAATTCACCCCTCCACTTT. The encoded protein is CASSPQRFYNSPLHF.

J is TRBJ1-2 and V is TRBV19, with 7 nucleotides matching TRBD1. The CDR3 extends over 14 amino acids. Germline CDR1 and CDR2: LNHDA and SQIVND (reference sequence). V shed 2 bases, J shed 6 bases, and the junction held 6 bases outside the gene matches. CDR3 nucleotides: TGTGCCAGTAGTATACGAGGGGGCCTCCATGGCTACACCTTC. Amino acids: CASSIRGGLHGYTF.

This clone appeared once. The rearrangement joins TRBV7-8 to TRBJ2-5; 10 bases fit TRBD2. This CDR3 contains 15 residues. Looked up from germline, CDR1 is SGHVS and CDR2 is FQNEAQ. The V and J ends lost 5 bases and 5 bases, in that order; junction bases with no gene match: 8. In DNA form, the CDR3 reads TGTGCCAGCAGCGCGCGAATGGGACTAGCGGAGACCCAGTACTTC. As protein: CASSARMGLAETQYF.

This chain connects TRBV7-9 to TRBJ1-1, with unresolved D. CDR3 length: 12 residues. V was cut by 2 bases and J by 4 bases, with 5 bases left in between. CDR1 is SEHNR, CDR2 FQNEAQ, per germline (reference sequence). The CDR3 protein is CASSLPGTEAFF. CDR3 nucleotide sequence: TGTGCCAGCAGCTTACCAGGCACTGAAGCTTTCTTT.

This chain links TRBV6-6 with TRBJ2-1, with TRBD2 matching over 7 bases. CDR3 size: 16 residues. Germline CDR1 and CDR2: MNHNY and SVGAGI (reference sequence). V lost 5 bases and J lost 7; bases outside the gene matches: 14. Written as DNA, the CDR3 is TGTGCCAGCAGTCAACCTCTAGCGGTAGTAAGGAATGAGCAGTTCTTC. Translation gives CASSQPLAVVRNEQFF.

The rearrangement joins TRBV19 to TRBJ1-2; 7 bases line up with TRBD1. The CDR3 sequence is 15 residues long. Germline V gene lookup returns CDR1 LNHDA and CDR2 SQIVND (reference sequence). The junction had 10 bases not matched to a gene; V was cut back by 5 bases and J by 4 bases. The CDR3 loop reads CASSPPGQSIYGYTF. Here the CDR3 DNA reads TGTGCCAGTAGTCCCCCGGGACAGTCTATCTATGGCTACACCTTC. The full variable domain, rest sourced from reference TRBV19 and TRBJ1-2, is DGGITQSPKYLFRKEGQNVTLSCEQNLNHDAMYWYRQDPGQGLRLIYYSQIVNDFQKGDIAEGYSVSREKKESFPLTVTSAQKNPTAFYLCASSPPGQSIYGYTFGSGTRLTVV.

CDR3 nucleotide sequence: TGCGCCAGCAGGGAGGGTCAGGGTGTCGTAGCCAAAAACATTCAGTACTTC. It encodes CASREGQGVVAKNIQYF. The V and J genes are TRBV5-1 and TRBJ2-4, with D tentatively TRBD2 (6 bases). Germline values: CDR1 SGHRS, CDR2 YFSETQ. The CDR3 is 17 residues long. Trimming pared 5 bases from V and 0 bases from J, leaving 18 bases between.

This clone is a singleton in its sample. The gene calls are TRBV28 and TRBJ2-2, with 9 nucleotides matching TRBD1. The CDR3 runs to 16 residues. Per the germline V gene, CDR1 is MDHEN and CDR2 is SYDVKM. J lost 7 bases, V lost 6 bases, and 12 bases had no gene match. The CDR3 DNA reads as TGTGCCAGCAGCCCCCCGACAGGGGGATTTGGCGGGGAGCTGTTTTTT. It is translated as CASSPPTGGFGGELFF.

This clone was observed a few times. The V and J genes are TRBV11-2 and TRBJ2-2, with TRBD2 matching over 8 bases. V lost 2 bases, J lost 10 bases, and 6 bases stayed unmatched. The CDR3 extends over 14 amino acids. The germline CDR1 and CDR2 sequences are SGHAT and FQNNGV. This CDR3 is CASSLRGGLLELFF. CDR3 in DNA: TGTGCCAGCAGCTTACGGGGGGGGTTGTTGGAGCTGTTTTTT.

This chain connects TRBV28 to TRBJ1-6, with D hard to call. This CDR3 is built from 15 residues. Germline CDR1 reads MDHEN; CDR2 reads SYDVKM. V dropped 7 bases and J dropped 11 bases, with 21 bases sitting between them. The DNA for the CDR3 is TGTGCCAGCACCCAGACTACCTTTAATTCGGCACCCCTCCACTTT. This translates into CASTQTTFNSAPLHF.

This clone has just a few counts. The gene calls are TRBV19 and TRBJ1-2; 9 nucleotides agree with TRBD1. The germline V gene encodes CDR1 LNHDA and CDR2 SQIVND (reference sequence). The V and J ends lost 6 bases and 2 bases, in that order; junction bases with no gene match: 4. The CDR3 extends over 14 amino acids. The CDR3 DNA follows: TGTGCCAGTAGGGACAGGGGTTTAAACTATGGCTACACCTTC. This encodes CASRDRGLNYGYTF.

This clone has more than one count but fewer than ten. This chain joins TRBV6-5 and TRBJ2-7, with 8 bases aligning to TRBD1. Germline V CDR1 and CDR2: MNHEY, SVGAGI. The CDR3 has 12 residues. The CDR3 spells CASGQVTYEQYF. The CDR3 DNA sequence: TGTGCTTCGGGACAGGTCACCTACGAGCAGTACTTC.

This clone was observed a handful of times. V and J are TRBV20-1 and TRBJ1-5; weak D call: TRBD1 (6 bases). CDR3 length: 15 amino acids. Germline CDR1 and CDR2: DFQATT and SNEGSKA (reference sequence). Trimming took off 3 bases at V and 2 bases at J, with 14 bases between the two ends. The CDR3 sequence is CSASPKTGGNQPQHF. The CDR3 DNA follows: TGCAGTGCTAGTCCAAAGACAGGCGGCAATCAGCCCCAGCATTTT.